This T cell receptor beta chain is from a study of blood T cells in healthy people across ages. Whole-study findings and limits: Roughly linear age-related decline in beta diversity appeared, significant by age roughly 40.

Note on this clonotype: What it binds is unknown.

The germline V gene encodes CDR1 DFQATT and CDR2 SNEGSKA (reference sequence). CDR3 length: 14 amino acids. A second 7 to 11 cycle PCR used barcoded and J-beta primers. A single record per CDR3 protein comes from TCRdb applying MiXCR to the 5' RACE reads. The sample consists of fewer than 1,200,000 distinct CDR3 sequences, around 27% of them appearing once. Donation came from healthy Caucasian individuals in Russia who were aged roughly 6 to 95. This same sample was also taken into another study, of T cells of mothers and their children. This second study notes: Second-PCR amplification with M1S added sample barcodes and 2-4 random nucleotides.

This TCR was recovered from a girl aged 2-10 years in good health. The source material was blood. This chain links TRBV20-1 with TRBJ2-5; D is uncertain. The closer fit of TRBJ2-1 to the DNA end suggests the J call may be wrong. CDR3 nucleotides: TGCAGTGCCCCAATGACCGTCCCGGTCGATGAGCAGTTCTTC. It translates to CSAPMTVPVDEQFF.